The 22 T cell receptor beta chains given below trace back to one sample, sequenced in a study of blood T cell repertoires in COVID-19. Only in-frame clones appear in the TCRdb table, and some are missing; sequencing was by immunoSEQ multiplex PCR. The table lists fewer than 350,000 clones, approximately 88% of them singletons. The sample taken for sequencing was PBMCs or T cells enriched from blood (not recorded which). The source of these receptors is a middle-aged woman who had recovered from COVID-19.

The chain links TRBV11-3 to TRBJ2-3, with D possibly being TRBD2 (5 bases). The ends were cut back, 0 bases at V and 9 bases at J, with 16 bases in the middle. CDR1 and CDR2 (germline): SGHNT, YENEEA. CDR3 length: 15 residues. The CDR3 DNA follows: TGTGCCAGCAGCTTAGACGGGAATGGGGTAACGACGCAGTATTTT. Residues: CASSLDGNGVTTQYF.

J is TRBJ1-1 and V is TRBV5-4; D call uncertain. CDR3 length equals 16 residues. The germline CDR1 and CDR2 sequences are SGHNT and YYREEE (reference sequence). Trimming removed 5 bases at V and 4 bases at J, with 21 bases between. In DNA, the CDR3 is TGTGCCAGCAGAGACCGTAAGGAATCAACGGGCACTGAAGCTTTCTTT. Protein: CASRDRKESTGTEAFF.

The CDR3 here is CASSQDGTGGQPQHF. In DNA, the CDR3 is TGCGCCAGCAGCCAAGATGGAACGGGGGGCCAGCCCCAGCATTTT. The genes are TRBV4-1 and TRBJ1-5; tentatively, D is TRBD1 (6 bases). Germline CDR1 reads MGHRA; CDR2 reads YSYEKL. V lost 0 bases and J lost 7, with 13 bases in between. This CDR3 region has 15 residues.

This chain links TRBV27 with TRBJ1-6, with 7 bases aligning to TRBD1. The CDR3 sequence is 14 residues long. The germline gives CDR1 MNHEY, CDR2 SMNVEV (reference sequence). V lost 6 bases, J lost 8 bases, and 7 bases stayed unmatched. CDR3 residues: CASRVGQSHSPLHF. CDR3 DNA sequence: TGTGCCAGCAGAGTGGGACAGTCCCATTCACCCCTCCACTTT.

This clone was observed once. DNA for the CDR3: TGTGCCAGTAGTATAGGACTTTATAGCAATCAGCCCCAGCATTTT. It encodes CASSIGLYSNQPQHF. The chain is built from TRBV19 and TRBJ1-5, with D uncertain. CDR1 is LNHDA and CDR2 is SQIVND in the germline V gene (reference sequence). The V gene lost 1 base and the J gene lost 0 bases, with 7 bases spanning the gap. The CDR3 covers 15 residues.

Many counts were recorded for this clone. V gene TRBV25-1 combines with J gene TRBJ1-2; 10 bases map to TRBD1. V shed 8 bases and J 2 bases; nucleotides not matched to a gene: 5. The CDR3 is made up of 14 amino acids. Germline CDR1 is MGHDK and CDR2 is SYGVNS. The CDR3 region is CASGGQGRNYGYTF. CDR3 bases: TGTGCCAGCGGGGGACAGGGGCGGAACTATGGCTACACCTTC.

The CDR3 spells CASRSGGHNQPQHF. CDR3 DNA sequence: TGTGCCAGTAGAAGCGGGGGACACAATCAGCCCCAGCATTTT. The genes are TRBV19 and TRBJ1-5; D is perhaps TRBD1 (6 bases). This CDR3 is built from 14 residues. V was clipped by 6 bases and J by 3 bases, with 12 bases between them. Germline V gives CDR1 LNHDA, CDR2 SQIVND (reference sequence).

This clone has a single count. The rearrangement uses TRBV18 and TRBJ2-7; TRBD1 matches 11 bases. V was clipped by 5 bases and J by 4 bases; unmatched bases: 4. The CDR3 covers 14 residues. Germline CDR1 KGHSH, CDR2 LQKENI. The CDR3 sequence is CASSEDRGLYEQYF. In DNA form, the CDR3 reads TGTGCCAGCTCAGAGGACAGGGGGCTGTACGAGCAGTACTTC.

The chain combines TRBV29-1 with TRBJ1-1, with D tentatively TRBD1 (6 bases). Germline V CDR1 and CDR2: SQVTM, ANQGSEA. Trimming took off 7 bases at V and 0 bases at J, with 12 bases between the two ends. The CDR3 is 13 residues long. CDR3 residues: CSARTGLNTEAFF. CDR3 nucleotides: TGCAGCGCACGAACAGGGTTGAACACTGAAGCTTTCTTT.

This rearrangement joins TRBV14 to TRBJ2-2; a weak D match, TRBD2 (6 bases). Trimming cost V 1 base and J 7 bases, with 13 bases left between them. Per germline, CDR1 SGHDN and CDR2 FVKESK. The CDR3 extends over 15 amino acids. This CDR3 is CASSQVQRGNGELFF. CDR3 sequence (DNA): TGTGCCAGCAGCCAAGTCCAACGGGGGAACGGGGAGCTGTTTTTT.

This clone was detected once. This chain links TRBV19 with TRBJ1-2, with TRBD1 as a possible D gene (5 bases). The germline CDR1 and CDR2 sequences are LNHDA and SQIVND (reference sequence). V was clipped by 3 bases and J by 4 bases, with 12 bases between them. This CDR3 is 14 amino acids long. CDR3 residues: CASSIEQGVYGYTF. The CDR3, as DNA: TGTGCCAGTAGTATTGAGCAGGGCGTCTATGGCTACACCTTC.

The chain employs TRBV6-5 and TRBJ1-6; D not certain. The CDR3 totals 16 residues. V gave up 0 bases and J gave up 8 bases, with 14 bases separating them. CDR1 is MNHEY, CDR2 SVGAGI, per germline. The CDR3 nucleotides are TGTGCCAGCAGTTACTCGAATCTGGCTCCCTATTCACCCCTCCACTTT. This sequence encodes CASSYSNLAPYSPLHF.

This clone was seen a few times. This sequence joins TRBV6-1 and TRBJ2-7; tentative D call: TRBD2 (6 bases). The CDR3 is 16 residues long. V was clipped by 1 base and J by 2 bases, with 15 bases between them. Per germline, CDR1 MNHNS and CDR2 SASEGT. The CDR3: CASSEGGRMDTYEQYF. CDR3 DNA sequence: TGTGCCAGCAGTGAAGGGGGGAGGATGGATACCTACGAGCAGTACTTC.

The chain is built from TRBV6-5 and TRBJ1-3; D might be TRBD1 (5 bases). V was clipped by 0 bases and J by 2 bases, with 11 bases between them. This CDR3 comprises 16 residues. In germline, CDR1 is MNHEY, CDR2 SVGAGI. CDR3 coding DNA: TGTGCCAGCAGTTACTCGGGGGGAGGCGCTGGAAACACCATATATTTT. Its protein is CASSYSGGGAGNTIYF.

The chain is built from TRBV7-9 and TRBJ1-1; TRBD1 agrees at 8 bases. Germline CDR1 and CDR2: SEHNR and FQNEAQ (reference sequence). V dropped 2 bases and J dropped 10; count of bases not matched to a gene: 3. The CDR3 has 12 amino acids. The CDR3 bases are TGTGCCAGCAGCTTACCGACAGGGGCAGCTTTCTTT. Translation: CASSLPTGAAFF.

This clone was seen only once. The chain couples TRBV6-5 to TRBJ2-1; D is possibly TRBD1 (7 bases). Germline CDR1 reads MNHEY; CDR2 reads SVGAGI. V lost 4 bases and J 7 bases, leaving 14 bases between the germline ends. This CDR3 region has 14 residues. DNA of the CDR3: TGTGCCAGCAGTTCCAGGGGGGTGAGGAATGAGCAGTTCTTC. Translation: CASSSRGVRNEQFF.

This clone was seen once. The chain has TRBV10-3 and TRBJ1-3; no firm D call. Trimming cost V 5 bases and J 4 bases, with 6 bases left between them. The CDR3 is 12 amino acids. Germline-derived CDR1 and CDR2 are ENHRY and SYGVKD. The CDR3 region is CAISISGNTIYF. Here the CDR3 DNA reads TGTGCCATCAGTATAAGCGGAAACACCATATATTTT.

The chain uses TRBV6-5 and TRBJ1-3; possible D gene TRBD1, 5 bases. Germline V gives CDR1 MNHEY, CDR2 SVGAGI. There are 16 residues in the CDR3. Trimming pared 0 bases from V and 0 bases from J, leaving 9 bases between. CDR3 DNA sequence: TGTGCCAGCAGTTACTCAGGGGTCCTCTCTGGAAACACCATATATTTT. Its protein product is CASSYSGVLSGNTIYF.

The CDR3 loop reads CASSLVGVSGTEIMNTEAFF. CDR3 in DNA: TGCGCCAGCAGCTTGGTTGGGGTATCCGGGACTGAGATCATGAACACTGAAGCTTTCTTT. The genes are TRBV5-1 and TRBJ1-1; a possible D gene is TRBD1 (5 bases). CDR1 is SGHRS and CDR2 is YFSETQ in the germline V gene. This CDR3 contains 20 residues. Trimming left V 0 bases short and J 0 bases short, with 24 bases between. The whole variable domain, remainder taken from reference TRBV5-1 and TRBJ1-1, is KAGVTQTPRYLIKTRGQQVTLSCSPISGHRSVSWYQQTPGQGLQFLFEYFSETQRNKGNFPGRFSGRQFSNSRSEMNVSTLELGDSALYLCASSLVGVSGTEIMNTEAFFGQGTRLTVV.

The CDR3: CASSPQPGVTEAFF. The CDR3 DNA is TGTGCCAGCAGCCCCCAGCCAGGGGTCACTGAAGCTTTCTTT. V and J are TRBV9 and TRBJ1-1; the D gene is possibly TRBD1 (6 bases). The CDR3 loop spans 14 amino acids. Per germline, CDR1 SGDLS and CDR2 YYNGEE. The V and J ends lost 4 bases and 4 bases respectively, with 14 bases between them.

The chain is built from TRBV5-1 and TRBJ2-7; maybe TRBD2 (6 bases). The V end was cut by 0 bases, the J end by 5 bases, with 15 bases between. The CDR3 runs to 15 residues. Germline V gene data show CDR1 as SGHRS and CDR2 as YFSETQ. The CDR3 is CASSLAGGPADEQYF. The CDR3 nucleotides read TGCGCCAGCAGCTTGGCCGGGGGACCGGCGGACGAGCAGTACTTC.

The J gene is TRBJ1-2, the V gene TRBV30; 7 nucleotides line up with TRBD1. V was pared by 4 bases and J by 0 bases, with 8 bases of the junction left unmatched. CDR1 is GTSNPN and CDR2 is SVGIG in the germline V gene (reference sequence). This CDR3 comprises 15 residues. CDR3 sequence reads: CAWNTGTVTNYGYTF. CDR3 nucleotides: TGTGCCTGGAATACTGGGACAGTAACTAACTATGGCTACACCTTC.